This T cell receptor (beta chain) was observed in a study of shared clonotypes between healthy human individuals. Looking at the study overall: The donor pool was made up of two women and three men aged 18 to 49.

This CDR3 region has 14 residues. CDR1 and CDR2 from the germline V gene are MNHEY and SVGAGI. Deletions cut 2 bases from V and 5 bases from J, with 9 bases between. Sequenced by immunoSEQ multiplex PCR; TCRdb stores in-frame clones only, minus some. The sample has a few million clones; under 95% are singletons. This chain connects TRBV6-5 to TRBJ1-4; D gene ambiguous. Source material: naive CD4+ T cells from PBMCs. The subset here: CD45RA+ positively selected. The receptor comes from a man aged 18 to 29 in good health. Some clones in this sample may be carry-over from other donors' samples. This CDR3 is CASSYRPANEKLFF. DNA for the CDR3: TGTGCCAGCAGTTACCGGCCAGCAAATGAAAAACTGTTTTTT.